This entry lists 3 T cell receptor beta chains sequenced from one sample in a study of prognosis after radiotherapy for stage I lung cancer. Multiplex PCR in two rounds served to amplify TCR beta CDR3 from genomic DNA. First-round PCR, the initial amplification, used primers specific to each TRBV and TRBJ gene. TCRdb recomputed calls from the multiplex PCR reads with MiXCR, one row per CDR3 protein. The table includes 51,000 or so distinct CDR3 sequences, roughly 35% detected once. Sequenced material: PBMCs, taken before or after stereotactic body radiation therapy (not recorded which). The receptors derive from a donor over 45 with non-small cell lung cancer.

The rearrangement joins TRBV6-2 or TRBV6-3 to TRBJ1-2; D remains unclear. The CDR3 has 15 residues. Germline-derived CDR1 and CDR2 are MNHEY and SVGEGT. V was cut by 6 bases and J by 1 base, with 15 bases left in between. This CDR3 reads CASREMTLVNYGYTF. The CDR3 nucleotides read TGTGCCAGCAGGGAAATGACACTAGTTAACTATGGCTACACCTTC.

The sample holds many counts of this clonotype. It is unclear where the CDR3 begins or ends on the DNA, so no DNA is shown, and the CDR3 is as TCRdb lists it. This chain joins TRBV11-3 and TRBJ2-2. The CDR3 region is 13 residues in length, termini included. Germline V gives CDR1 SGHNT, CDR2 YENEEA. The CDR3 protein is CASSGRRAGELFF.

This clonotype came up many times. The chain employs TRBV7-2 and TRBJ2-7, with 7 bases identical to TRBD2. This CDR3 contains 15 residues. With 4 bases clipped from V and 4 bases from J, the junction kept 10 bases outside the gene matches. Germline-derived CDR1 and CDR2 are SGHTA and FQGNSA. DNA for the CDR3: TGTGCCAGCAGCTCCGACCCCTTACTAGCGTACGAGCAGTACTTC. It specifies CASSSDPLLAYEQYF.